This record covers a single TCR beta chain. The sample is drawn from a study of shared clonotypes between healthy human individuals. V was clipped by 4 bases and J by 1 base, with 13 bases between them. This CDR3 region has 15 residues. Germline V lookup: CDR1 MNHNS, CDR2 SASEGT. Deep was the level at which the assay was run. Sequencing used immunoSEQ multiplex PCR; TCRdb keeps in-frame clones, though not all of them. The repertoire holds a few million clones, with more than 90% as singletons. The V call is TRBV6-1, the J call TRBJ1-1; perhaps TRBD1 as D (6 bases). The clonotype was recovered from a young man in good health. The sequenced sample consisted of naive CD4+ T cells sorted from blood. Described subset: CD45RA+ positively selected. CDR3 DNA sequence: TGTGCCAGCAGTGGAGTTGGACAGCAGAACACTGAAGCTTTCTTT. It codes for CASSGVGQQNTEAFF.